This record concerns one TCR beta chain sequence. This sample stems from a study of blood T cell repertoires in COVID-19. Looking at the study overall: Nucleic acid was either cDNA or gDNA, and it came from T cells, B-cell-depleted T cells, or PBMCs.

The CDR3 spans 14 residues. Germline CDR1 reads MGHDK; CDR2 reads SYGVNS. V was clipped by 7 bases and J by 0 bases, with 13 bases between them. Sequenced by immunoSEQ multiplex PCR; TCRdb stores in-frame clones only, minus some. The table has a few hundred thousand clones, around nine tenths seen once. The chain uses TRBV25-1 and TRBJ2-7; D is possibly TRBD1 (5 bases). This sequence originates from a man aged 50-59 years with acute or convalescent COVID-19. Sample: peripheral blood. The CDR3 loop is CASNWGGSSYEQYF. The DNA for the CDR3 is TGTGCCAGCAATTGGGGCGGCAGCTCCTACGAGCAGTACTTC.